The clone carrying this T cell receptor beta chain was counted many times. Trimming removed 4 bases from V and 0 bases from J, with 7 bases in between. CDR3 length equals 13 residues. Germline loops: CDR1 SGHKS, CDR2 YYEKEE (reference sequence). TCRdb fed the 5' RACE reads into MiXCR, producing one record per CDR3 protein. Of approximately 41,000 distinct CDR3 sequences listed, roughly 2.5% are singletons. The sample belongs to a study of neurological immune-mediated disorders. The sequenced sample consisted of PBMCs. This rearrangement joins TRBV5-5 to TRBJ2-5; D is possibly TRBD1 or TRBD2 (5 bases each). This TCR was recovered from a man younger than 40 with multiple sclerosis. CDR3 residues: CASSQGHQETQYF. In nucleotides, the CDR3 is TGTGCCAGCAGCCAGGGACACCAAGAGACCCAGTACTTC.